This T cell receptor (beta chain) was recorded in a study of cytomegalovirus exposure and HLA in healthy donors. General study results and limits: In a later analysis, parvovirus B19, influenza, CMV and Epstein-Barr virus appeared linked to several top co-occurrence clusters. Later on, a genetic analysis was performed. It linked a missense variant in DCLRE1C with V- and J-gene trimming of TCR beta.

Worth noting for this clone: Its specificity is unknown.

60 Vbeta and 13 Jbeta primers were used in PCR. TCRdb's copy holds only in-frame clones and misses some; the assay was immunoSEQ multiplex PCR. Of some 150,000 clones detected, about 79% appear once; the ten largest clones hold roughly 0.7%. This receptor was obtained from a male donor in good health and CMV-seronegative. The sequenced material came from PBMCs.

CDR3 region: CASSDERDTEAFF. CDR3 sequence (DNA): TGTGCCAGCAGTGATGAGAGAGACACTGAAGCTTTCTTT. The rearrangement uses TRBV2 and TRBJ1-1; no firm D call. The V gene lost 3 bases and the J gene lost 3 bases, with 8 bases spanning the gap. From germline, CDR1 is SNHLY and CDR2 FYNNEI. This CDR3 has 13 amino acids.